The present T cell receptor (beta chain) was sequenced within a study of T cells in localized non-small cell lung cancer. Germline values: CDR1 SGHDT, CDR2 YYEEEE. CDR3 size: 14 residues. Trimming took 1 base from V and 6 from J, leaving 13 bases between them. Only in-frame clones appear in the TCRdb table, and some are missing; sequencing was by immunoSEQ multiplex PCR. Seen here are around 50,000 clones, roughly 85% observed once, and the top ten hold over 4%. This clonotype was obtained from a woman aged 35 to 75 with stage I lung adenocarcinoma. This material consisted of peripheral blood, taken before any cancer treatment. The V call is TRBV5-6, the J call TRBJ1-2; tentative D call: TRBD1 (6 bases). The CDR3 DNA is TGTGCCAGCAGCTTGAAAGGGGGATTGAATGGCTACACCTTC. Amino acid sequence: CASSLKGGLNGYTF. The full variable domain, with the rest looked up from reference TRBV5-6 and TRBJ1-2, is DAGVTQSPTHLIKTRGQQVTLRCSPKSGHDTVSWYQQALGQGPQFIFQYYEEEERQRGNFPDRFSGHQFPNYSSELNVNALLLGDSALYLCASSLKGGLNGYTFGSGTRLTVV.